The clone carrying this TCR beta chain was counted a few times. The CDR3 covers 11 residues. Germline CDR1 ENHRY, CDR2 SYGVKD. Trimming pared 5 bases from V and 7 bases from J, leaving 9 bases between. The data derive from a study of T-cell memory formation after mild COVID-19. In TCRdb, the 5' RACE reads were re-called with MiXCR into one record per CDR3 protein. Of 350,000 to 550,000 distinct CDR3 sequences in the sample, roughly 18% were seen once. J is TRBJ2-7 and V is TRBV10-3; D remains unclear. This TCR was sampled from a man between 18 and 29 years old who had mild COVID-19 (a few samples of this study predate the infection). Cell type and time point are not known. Sequencing was carried out using PBMCs or a T cell subset sorted from them (not recorded which). The CDR3 loop is CAISSVGEQYF. CDR3 coding DNA: TGTGCCATCAGTTCGGTGGGGGAGCAGTACTTC.